Sequencing of this TCR beta chain was carried out in a study of T cell clonality in common variable immunodeficiency. Study results and limitations: Fewer TCRbeta clones were shared among CVID subjects than controls.

A remark on this clone: No antigen is known for it. From the germline J gene comes the end of the CDR3, since the read stops 3 residues before it.

The junction had 11 bases not matched to a gene; V was cut back by 1 base and J by 0 bases. Germline V lookup: CDR1 SGHTA, CDR2 FQGTGA. The length of the CDR3 is 19 residues. Patients and controls were mostly of Caucasian heritage. Sequencing used immunoSEQ multiplex PCR; TCRdb keeps in-frame clones, though not all of them. Recorded here are approximately 45,000 clones, none singletons. This rearrangement joins TRBV7-3 to TRBJ2-3; 9 bases are a match to TRBD2. The receptor's source is a person between 18 and 70 years old in good health. The sample taken for sequencing was peripheral blood mononuclear cells. The CDR3 loop reads CASSLRSGASGTSTDTQYF. The CDR3 DNA, read in part, is TGTGCCAGCAGCTTAAGATCAGGGGCTAGCGGGACTAGCACAGATACG.